The 26 T cell receptor beta chains given below trace back to one sample, sequenced in a study of blood T cell repertoires in COVID-19 (dated by TCRdb to 2020 to 2022). Library method: the immunoSEQ multiplex PCR assay. In its TCRdb copy, this immuneACCESS table keeps in-frame sequences only and misses some clones. Where compared with another copy, unresolved V genes explain less than half of these, and the others have no known cause. This sample comprises approximately 220,000 clones, 80% to 90% of them detected only once. Roughly 1.2% of the sample comes from the top ten. The sample comprised PBMCs or T cells enriched from blood (not recorded which). Receptors originate from a man younger than 45 who had recovered from COVID-19.

This chain links TRBV5-1 with TRBJ2-1, with 10 bases aligning to TRBD2. The V gene end was trimmed by 0 bases and the J gene end by 3 bases; junction bases not matched to a gene: 6. Germline V gene lookup returns CDR1 SGHRS and CDR2 YFSETQ. The CDR3 sequence is 17 residues long. CDR3 sequence reads: CASSLDLRTSGYNEQFF. The CDR3 DNA reads as TGCGCCAGCAGCTTGGACTTAAGGACTAGCGGCTACAATGAGCAGTTCTTC.

This clone came up a few times. The chain carries TRBV4-1 and TRBJ1-5, with TRBD1 matching 9 bases. Germline CDR1 reads MGHRA; CDR2 reads YSYEKL. The CDR3 extends over 16 amino acids. After removal of 4 bases from V and 5 bases from J, the junction contained 9 bases not matched to a gene. The CDR3 DNA sequence: TGCGCCAGCAGCCGATCACAGGGGGCGCAGGATCAGCCCCAGCATTTT. Its protein is CASSRSQGAQDQPQHF.

V is TRBV19 and J is TRBJ2-7, with TRBD1 matching over 7 bases. This CDR3 spans 16 amino acids. The germline CDR1 and CDR2 sequences are LNHDA and SQIVND (reference sequence). V lost 4 bases to trimming and J lost 0 bases; unmatched junction nucleotides: 9. CDR3 sequence: CASSTQTGTSSYEQYF. In DNA, the CDR3 is TGTGCCAGTAGTACCCAGACAGGGACGAGCTCCTACGAGCAGTACTTC.

The chain links TRBV6-5 to TRBJ2-5; a weak D match, TRBD1 (6 bases). The CDR3 runs to 12 residues. Trimming shortened V by 8 bases and J by 3 bases, and 10 bases separated the two germline ends. The germline V gene encodes CDR1 MNHEY and CDR2 SVGAGI. Here the CDR3 reads CASSGQKETQYF. In nucleotides, the CDR3 is TGTGCCAGCTCCGGACAGAAAGAGACCCAGTACTTC.

This chain links TRBV2 with TRBJ2-7; 15 bases line up with TRBD2. The CDR3 spans 17 residues. CDR1 is SNHLY, CDR2 FYNNEI, per germline. V lost 6 bases and J lost 3; bases outside the gene matches: 9. The CDR3 loop is CASSPPGLAGGLYEQYF. CDR3 nucleotide sequence: TGTGCCAGCAGCCCCCCGGGACTAGCGGGGGGACTCTACGAGCAGTACTTC.

The chain links TRBV11-2 to TRBJ2-1, with TRBD1 as a possible D gene (5 bases). The V end was cut by 5 bases, the J end by 0 bases, with 11 bases between. The CDR3 is made up of 15 amino acids. CDR1 is SGHAT and CDR2 is FQNNGV in the germline V gene. CDR3 loop: CASSASGYSYNEQFF. The DNA for the CDR3 is TGTGCCAGCAGCGCTTCAGGGTACTCCTACAATGAGCAGTTCTTC.

This clone was counted a few times. The chain carries TRBV6-2 or TRBV6-3 and TRBJ2-3; possible D gene TRBD2, 6 bases. V was pared by 4 bases and J by 2 bases, with 19 bases between. The CDR3 has 17 residues. CDR1 and CDR2 from the germline V gene are MNHEY and SVGEGT. The CDR3 region is CASSFLTGTPITDTQYF. The CDR3 coding sequence is TGTGCCAGCAGTTTCCTTACCGGGACTCCGATCACAGATACGCAGTATTTT.

This chain joins TRBV10-1 and TRBJ2-2; 7 positions match TRBD1. Germline V gives CDR1 WNHNN, CDR2 SYGVQD (reference sequence). Trimming at V came to 7 bases and at J to 7 bases, leaving 3 bases not matched to a gene. The CDR3 has 12 amino acids. The DNA of the CDR3 is TGCGCCAGCAAAGGGGGCGACGGGGAGCTGTTTTTT. Amino acid sequence: CASKGGDGELFF.

The chain employs TRBV2 and TRBJ1-1, with TRBD1 as a possible D gene (5 bases). This CDR3 spans 14 amino acids. V dropped 4 bases and J dropped 0 bases, with 9 bases sitting between them. From germline, CDR1 is SNHLY and CDR2 FYNNEI. The CDR3 DNA reads as TGTGCCAGCAGTGCCGGGGGTATGAACACTGAAGCTTTCTTT. This codes for CASSAGGMNTEAFF. The whole variable domain, filled in from reference TRBV2 and TRBJ1-1, reads EPEVTQTPSHQVTQMGQEVILRCVPISNHLYFYWYRQILGQKVEFLVSFYNNEISEKSEIFDDQFSVERPDGSNFTLKIRSTKLEDSAMYFCASSAGGMNTEAFFGQGTRLTVV.

The chain joins TRBV7-8 to TRBJ2-1, with 9 bases identical to TRBD1. Trimming removed 2 bases from V and 2 bases from J; junction bases left unmatched: 4. Germline V gives CDR1 SGHVS, CDR2 FQNEAQ. The CDR3 is 16 amino acids. For the CDR3, the DNA is TGTGCCAGCAGCTTAAGGGACAGGGCGGCCTACAATGAGCAGTTCTTC. Translating gives CASSLRDRAAYNEQFF.

The rearrangement joins TRBV18 to TRBJ1-3; perhaps TRBD1 as D (6 bases). Trimming shortened V by 4 bases and J by 0 bases, and 19 bases separated the two germline ends. Germline CDR1 reads KGHSH; CDR2 reads LQKENI. The CDR3 has 18 residues. CDR3: CASSRYTEGGASGNTIYF. The CDR3 DNA follows: TGTGCCAGCTCACGTTACACGGAAGGGGGAGCCTCTGGAAACACCATATATTTT.

As concerns this clone: A read error may account for a junction end that differs from germline. The chain couples TRBV30 to TRBJ2-7; TRBD1 matches 9 bases. Germline CDR1 and CDR2: GTSNPN and SVGIG (reference sequence). The CDR3 sequence is 10 residues long. The CDR3 here is CACDPGQGHF. DNA of the CDR3: TGTGCCTGCGATCCGGGACAGGGACACTTC.

The V gene is TRBV7-2, the J gene TRBJ2-7; the D gene is possibly TRBD1 (8 bases). CDR3 length: 15 residues. The germline V and J ends were trimmed by 4 bases and 2 bases, with 15 bases remaining between them. Germline CDR1 SGHTA, CDR2 FQGNSA. The CDR3 loop is CASSWGGTGTYEQYF. For the CDR3, the DNA is TGTGCCAGCAGCTGGGGGGGGACAGGAACCTACGAGCAGTACTTC.

The chain carries TRBV19 and TRBJ1-2, with D perhaps TRBD1 (5 bases). The germline V gene encodes CDR1 LNHDA and CDR2 SQIVND (reference sequence). Deletions cut 8 bases from V and 5 bases from J, with 12 bases between. The CDR3 loop spans 12 amino acids. The CDR3 nucleotides read TGTGCCAGTCTCTTCGGGGGTTATGGCTACACCTTC. Its translation: CASLFGGYGYTF.

This chain links TRBV10-1 with TRBJ1-5, with 7 bases aligning to TRBD1. The CDR3 totals 18 residues. The V gene's germline CDR1 is WNHNN and CDR2 SYGVQD (reference sequence). V lost 2 bases and J lost 2; bases outside the gene matches: 12. The CDR3 spells CASSEPGQVKGGNQPQHF. In nucleotides, the CDR3 is TGCGCCAGCAGTGAGCCCGGACAGGTCAAGGGGGGCAATCAGCCCCAGCATTTT.

The J gene is TRBJ2-1, the V gene TRBV7-2, with TRBD2 identical over 8 bases. CDR3 size: 15 residues. Losses at the gene ends were 3 bases for V and 5 bases for J; bases not matched to a gene: 6. Germline values: CDR1 SGHTA, CDR2 FQGNSA. This chain's CDR3 is CASSFFGRANNEQFF. The DNA for the CDR3 is TGTGCCAGCAGCTTCTTCGGGAGGGCCAACAATGAGCAGTTCTTC.

CDR3 sequence: CAAGSSKTPEAFF. As DNA, the CDR3 is TGTGCCGCAGGGTCGAGCAAAACTCCTGAAGCTTTCTTT. V usage is TRBV19 and J usage is TRBJ1-1, with D perhaps TRBD1 (5 bases). Germline CDR1 LNHDA, CDR2 SQIVND (reference sequence). This CDR3 is 13 amino acids long. Trimming removed 11 bases from V and 6 bases from J, with 19 bases in between.

V and J are TRBV10-2 and TRBJ1-2; 7 nucleotides line up with TRBD1. The CDR3 runs to 14 residues. Germline V gene lookup returns CDR1 WSHSY and CDR2 SAAADI. Unmatched junction bases numbered 8, after V lost 8 bases and J lost 2 bases. The CDR3 DNA is TGCGCCAGCTTGGGTGACAGGGACAACTATGGCTACACCTTC. Translated, it gives CASLGDRDNYGYTF.

The chain couples TRBV27 to TRBJ1-6; 7 nucleotides align to TRBD1. The CDR3 covers 15 residues. The germline V gene encodes CDR1 MNHEY and CDR2 SMNVEV (reference sequence). Trimming removed 5 bases from V and 7 bases from J; junction bases left unmatched: 8. The chain's CDR3 is CASSPMGQTNSPLHF. The DNA of the CDR3 is TGTGCCAGCAGTCCTATGGGACAGACAAATTCACCCCTCCACTTT.

The chain carries TRBV18 and TRBJ2-3, with 8 bases matching TRBD1. V trimming: 1 base; J trimming: 1 base; junction bases outside the gene matches: 4. Germline assignment: CDR1 KGHSH and CDR2 LQKENI. This CDR3 contains 16 residues. DNA of the CDR3: TGTGCCAGCTCACCACGCCAGGGACAGGGCACAGATACGCAGTATTTT. Translating it yields CASSPRQGQGTDTQYF.

The V gene is TRBV19, the J gene TRBJ2-1; 9 nucleotides align to TRBD1. Looked up from germline, CDR1 is LNHDA and CDR2 is SQIVND (reference sequence). CDR3 size: 14 residues. V lost 4 bases and J lost 5; bases outside the gene matches: 3. The CDR3 protein is CASSRQGVHNEQFF. The CDR3, as DNA: TGTGCCAGTAGTAGACAGGGGGTTCACAATGAGCAGTTCTTC.

The chain joins TRBV5-1 to TRBJ2-7; 10 bases line up with TRBD1. The CDR3 runs 14 residues. The junction had 2 bases not matched to a gene; V was cut back by 1 base and J by 4 bases. In germline, CDR1 is SGHRS, CDR2 YFSETQ. The chain's CDR3 is CASSLRQGAYEQYF. In nucleotides, the CDR3 is TGCGCCAGCAGCTTGAGACAGGGGGCTTACGAGCAGTACTTC. Full variable domain (rest looked up from reference TRBV5-1 and TRBJ2-7): KAGVTQTPRYLIKTRGQQVTLSCSPISGHRSVSWYQQTPGQGLQFLFEYFSETQRNKGNFPGRFSGRQFSNSRSEMNVSTLELGDSALYLCASSLRQGAYEQYFGPGTRLTVT.

CDR3 nucleotide sequence: TGCACCATGGAGGTAGATCTCTCCTACGAGCAGTACTTC. This sequence encodes CTMEVDLSYEQYF. J is TRBJ2-7 and V is TRBV1; the DNA was not used to check the table's D call, TRBD2. TRBV1 represents a pseudogene. CDR3 size: 13 residues.

This chain joins TRBV5-1 and TRBJ2-1; 10 bases line up with TRBD2. Unmatched junction bases numbered 5, after V lost 1 base and J lost 10 bases. The CDR3 runs 14 residues. CDR1 is SGHRS, CDR2 YFSETQ, per germline. The CDR3, as DNA: TGCGCCAGCAGCTTGCCTAGCGGGAGTGGAGAGCAGTTCTTC. It translates to CASSLPSGSGEQFF. Together with reference TRBV5-1 and TRBJ2-1, the CDR3 gives the full variable domain: KAGVTQTPRYLIKTRGQQVTLSCSPISGHRSVSWYQQTPGQGLQFLFEYFSETQRNKGNFPGRFSGRQFSNSRSEMNVSTLELGDSALYLCASSLPSGSGEQFFGPGTRLTVL.

V usage is TRBV19 and J usage is TRBJ1-1; D may be TRBD1 (5 bases). CDR1 and CDR2 (germline): LNHDA, SQIVND (reference sequence). V was pared by 1 base and J by 7 bases, with 10 bases between. The length of the CDR3 is 13 residues. The CDR3: CASSIAQGFEAFF. The CDR3, as DNA: TGTGCCAGTAGTATAGCCCAGGGTTTTGAAGCTTTCTTT. The whole variable domain, remainder taken from reference TRBV19 and TRBJ1-1, is DGGITQSPKYLFRKEGQNVTLSCEQNLNHDAMYWYRQDPGQGLRLIYYSQIVNDFQKGDIAEGYSVSREKKESFPLTVTSAQKNPTAFYLCASSIAQGFEAFFGQGTRLTVV.

The chain combines TRBV29-1 with TRBJ1-3; D not resolved. The germline gives CDR1 SQVTM, CDR2 ANQGSEA. The V end was cut by 4 bases, the J end by 4 bases, with 5 bases between. The CDR3 sequence is 11 residues long. In DNA form, the CDR3 reads TGCAGCGTTGTACAGGGAAACACCATATATTTT. Translation: CSVVQGNTIYF.